These T cell receptor beta chains were read from a single sample in a study of CD8 T cells in Susac syndrome. MiXCR, applied by TCRdb to the immunoSEQ multiplex PCR reads, yields one record per CDR3 protein. This sample carries about 140,000 distinct CDR3 sequences, 85% to 95% of them seen once, and the ten largest clones take roughly 0.14%. Sequencing was carried out using CD4+ T cells from PBMCs. These receptor sequences come from a human donor with Susac syndrome. CDR3s include the opening cysteine and the closing phenylalanine or tryptophan. A D gene is named only where the DNA matches it firmly. The size of a clone is reported for some rows only, either as once, few or many, or as a class for expanded clones.

d_call	j_call	clone_size	v_call	cdr3_aa	cdr3_nt
TRBD1	TRBJ2-4	.	TRBV6-5	CASTERTGNIQYF	TGTGCCAGCACCGAGAGGACAGGGAACATTCAGTACTTC
TRBD1	TRBJ1-2	once	TRBV6-6	CASSRDSQDYGYTF	TGTGCCAGCAGCCGGGACAGCCAAGACTATGGCTACACCTTC
.	TRBJ1-1	once	TRBV28	CASSLLVQRGSAFF	TGTGCCAGCAGTTTATTAGTCCAGAGGGGATCAGCTTTCTTT
TRBD1	TRBJ1-6	.	TRBV12-3/TRBV12-4	CASSFEGAGSPLHF	TGTGCCAGCAGTTTTGAGGGGGCGGGATCACCCCTCCACTTT
.	TRBJ1-1	.	TRBV4-1	CASSQGPTEEEAFF	TGCGCCAGCAGCCAAGGCCCGACGGAAGAAGAAGCTTTCTTT
.	TRBJ1-2	.	TRBV29-1	CSVAGIRAGYGYTF	TGCAGCGTTGCGGGTATCAGGGCGGGCTATGGCTACACCTTC
TRBD2	TRBJ2-2	.	TRBV30	CAWSPAGAVGELFF	TGTGCCTGGAGTCCAGCGGGGGCCGTCGGGGAGCTGTTTTTT
.	TRBJ2-2	.	TRBV3-1	CASSQTMTGELFF	TGTGCCAGCAGCCAAACAATGACCGGGGAGCTGTTTTTT
TRBD2	TRBJ2-5	.	TRBV4-1	CASSRGLAGAETQYF	TGCGCCAGCAGCCGGGGACTAGCGGGGGCAGAGACCCAGTACTTC
.	TRBJ1-2	.	TRBV20-1	CSARVVYGYTF	TGCAGTGCTAGAGTAGTATATGGCTACACCTTC
.	TRBJ1-1	.	TRBV5-1	CASSGDLGQAIGGEAFF	TGCGCCAGCAGCGGAGATTTGGGGCAGGCCATCGGAGGTGAAGCTTTCTTT
.	TRBJ1-1	.	TRBV12-3/TRBV12-4	CASRRGAGNTEAFF	TGTGCCAGCAGGAGGGGAGCGGGGAACACTGAAGCTTTCTTT
TRBD2	TRBJ2-7	.	TRBV18	CASSEGLTDSYEQYF	TGTGCCAGCTCGGAGGGACTAACGGACTCCTACGAGCAGTACTTC
.	TRBJ1-2	.	TRBV6-5	CASRPGGRRYGYTF	TGTGCCAGTCGCCCCGGGGGGAGGCGGTATGGCTACACCTTC
.	TRBJ2-3	.	TRBV7-9	CASSLLDPDTQYF	TGTGCCAGCAGCTTATTGGACCCAGATACGCAGTATTTT
.	TRBJ1-3	.	TRBV7-8	CASSIDSGNTIYF	TGTGCCAGCAGCATTGATTCTGGAAACACCATATATTTT
TRBD2	TRBJ2-1	.	TRBV20-1	CSAARDYLNEQFF	TGCAGTGCTGCCCGGGACTACCTCAATGAGCAGTTCTTC
.	TRBJ2-3	.	TRBV20-1	CSARALADTQYF	TGCAGTGCTCGGGCCCTTGCGGATACGCAGTATTTT
.	TRBJ2-1	.	TRBV20-1	CSARVVGRHEQFF	TGCAGTGCTAGAGTGGTAGGGAGGCATGAGCAGTTCTTC
.	TRBJ1-2	.	TRBV7-2	CAINRRGINYGYTF	TGTGCCATCAACAGGCGGGGAATTAACTATGGCTACACCTTC
.	TRBJ2-2	.	TRBV12-5	CASGLVGGRGTGELFF	TGTGCTAGTGGTTTGGTCGGGGGCCGGGGCACCGGGGAGCTGTTTTTT
TRBD2	TRBJ2-7	.	TRBV11-2	CASSLVGPSGSFNEQYF	TGTGCCAGCAGCTTAGTAGGTCCAAGCGGGAGTTTCAACGAGCAGTACTTC
.	TRBJ1-2	.	TRBV29-1	CSVATIGGTYGYTF	TGCAGCGTTGCGACGATAGGCGGAACTTATGGCTACACCTTC
.	TRBJ1-1	.	TRBV20-1	CSARFGQMNTEAFF	TGCAGTGCTAGGTTCGGACAGATGAACACTGAAGCTTTCTTT
.	TRBJ2-7	.	TRBV30	CAWSLAGTYEQYF	TGTGCCTGGAGTCTCGCAGGGACCTACGAGCAGTACTTC
TRBD2	TRBJ2-1	.	TRBV29-1	CSARTSGRGWNNEQFF	TGCAGCGCCCGGACTAGCGGGAGAGGTTGGAACAATGAGCAGTTCTTC
TRBD2	TRBJ2-2	.	TRBV12-3/TRBV12-4	CASSVSGTSAITGELFF	TGTGCCAGCTCAGTCTCCGGGACTAGCGCGATCACCGGGGAGCTGTTTTTT
TRBD1	TRBJ1-1	.	TRBV12-3/TRBV12-4	CASSFAPGTGLEAFF	TGTGCCAGCAGTTTTGCCCCCGGGACAGGGCTTGAAGCTTTCTTT
.	TRBJ1-5	.	TRBV7-2	CASSFAGGYNQPQHF	TGTGCCAGCAGCTTCGCGGGCGGCTACAATCAGCCCCAGCATTTT